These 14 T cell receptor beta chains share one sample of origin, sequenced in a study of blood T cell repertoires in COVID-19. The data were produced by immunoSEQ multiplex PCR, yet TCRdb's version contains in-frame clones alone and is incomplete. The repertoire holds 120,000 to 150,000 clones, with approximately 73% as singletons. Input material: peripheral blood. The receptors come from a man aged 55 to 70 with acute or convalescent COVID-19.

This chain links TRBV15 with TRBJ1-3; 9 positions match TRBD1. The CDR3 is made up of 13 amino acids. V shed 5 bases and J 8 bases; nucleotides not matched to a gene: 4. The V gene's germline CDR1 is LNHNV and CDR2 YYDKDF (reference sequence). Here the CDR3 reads CATSRDRADTIYF. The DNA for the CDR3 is TGTGCCACCAGCCGGGACAGGGCGGACACCATATATTTT.

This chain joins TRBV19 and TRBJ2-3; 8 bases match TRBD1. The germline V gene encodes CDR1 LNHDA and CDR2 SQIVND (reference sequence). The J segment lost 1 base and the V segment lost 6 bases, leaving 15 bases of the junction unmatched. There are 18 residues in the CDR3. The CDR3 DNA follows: TGTGCCAGTAGAGGAGTGTTGGCAGGGGGCATCGGCACAGATACGCAGTATTTT. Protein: CASRGVLAGGIGTDTQYF.

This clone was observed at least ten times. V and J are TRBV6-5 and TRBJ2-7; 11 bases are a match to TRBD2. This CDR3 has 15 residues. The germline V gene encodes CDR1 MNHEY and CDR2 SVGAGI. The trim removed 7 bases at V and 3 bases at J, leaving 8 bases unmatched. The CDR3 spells CASTEGTSGIYEQYF. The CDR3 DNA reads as TGTGCCAGCACCGAAGGGACTAGCGGTATCTACGAGCAGTACTTC.

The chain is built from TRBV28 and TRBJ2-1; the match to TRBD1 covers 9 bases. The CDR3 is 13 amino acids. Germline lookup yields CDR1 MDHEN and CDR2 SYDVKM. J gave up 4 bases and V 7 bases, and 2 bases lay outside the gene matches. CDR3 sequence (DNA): TGTGCCAGCATCGACAGGGGGTACAATGAGCAGTTCTTC. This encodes CASIDRGYNEQFF. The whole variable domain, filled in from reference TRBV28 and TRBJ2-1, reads DVKVTQSSRYLVKRTGEKVFLECVQDMDHENMFWYRQDPGLGLRLIYFSYDVKMKEKGDIPEGYSVSREKKERFSLILESASTNQTSMYLCASIDRGYNEQFFGPGTRLTVL.

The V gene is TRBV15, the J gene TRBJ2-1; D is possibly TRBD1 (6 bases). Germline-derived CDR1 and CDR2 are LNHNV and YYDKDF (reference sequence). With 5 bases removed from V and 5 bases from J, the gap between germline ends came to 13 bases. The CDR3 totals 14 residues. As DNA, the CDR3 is TGTGCCACCAGCCCGGGACACTCAAACAATGAGCAGTTCTTC. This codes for CATSPGHSNNEQFF.

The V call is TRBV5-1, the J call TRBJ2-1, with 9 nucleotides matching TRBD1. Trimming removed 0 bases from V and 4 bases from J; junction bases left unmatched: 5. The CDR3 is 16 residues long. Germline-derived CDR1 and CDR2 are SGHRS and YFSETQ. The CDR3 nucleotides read TGCGCCAGCAGCTTGGACTTCGGACAGGGGTACAATGAGCAGTTCTTC. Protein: CASSLDFGQGYNEQFF.

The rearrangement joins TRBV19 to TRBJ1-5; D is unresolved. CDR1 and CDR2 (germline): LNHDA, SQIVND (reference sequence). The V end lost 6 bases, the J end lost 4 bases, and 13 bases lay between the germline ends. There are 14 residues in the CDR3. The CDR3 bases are TGTGCCAGTAGCGCGCCACAGCTAAATCAGCCCCAGCATTTT. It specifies CASSAPQLNQPQHF. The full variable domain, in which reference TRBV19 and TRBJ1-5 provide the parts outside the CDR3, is DGGITQSPKYLFRKEGQNVTLSCEQNLNHDAMYWYRQDPGQGLRLIYYSQIVNDFQKGDIAEGYSVSREKKESFPLTVTSAQKNPTAFYLCASSAPQLNQPQHFGDGTRLSIL.

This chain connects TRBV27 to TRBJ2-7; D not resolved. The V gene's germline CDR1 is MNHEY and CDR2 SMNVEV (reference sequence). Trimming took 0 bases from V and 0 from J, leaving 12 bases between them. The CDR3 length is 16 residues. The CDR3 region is CASSLSILLSSYEQYF. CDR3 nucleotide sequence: TGTGCCAGCAGTTTATCGATACTGCTAAGCTCCTACGAGCAGTACTTC.

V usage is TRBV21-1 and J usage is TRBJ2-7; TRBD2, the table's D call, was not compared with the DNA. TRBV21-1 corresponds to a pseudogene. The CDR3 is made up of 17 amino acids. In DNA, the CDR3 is TGTGCCAGCAGCAAAGGAGTTCTAGCGGGAGGGCCGGGTGAGCAGTACTTC. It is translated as CASSKGVLAGGPGEQYF.

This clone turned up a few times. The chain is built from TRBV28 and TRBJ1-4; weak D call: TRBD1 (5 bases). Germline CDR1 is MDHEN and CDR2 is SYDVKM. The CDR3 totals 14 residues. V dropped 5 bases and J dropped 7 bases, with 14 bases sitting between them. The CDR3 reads CASSTLGGGEKLFF. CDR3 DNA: TGTGCCAGCAGTACCTTGGGGGGGGGTGAAAAACTGTTTTTT.

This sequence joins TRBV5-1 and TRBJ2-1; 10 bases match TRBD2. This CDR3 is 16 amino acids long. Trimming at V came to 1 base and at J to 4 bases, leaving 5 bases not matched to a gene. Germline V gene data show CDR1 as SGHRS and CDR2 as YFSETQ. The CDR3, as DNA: TGCGCCAGCAGCTTGTCTAAGCGGGAGGGATACAATGAGCAGTTCTTC. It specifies CASSLSKREGYNEQFF. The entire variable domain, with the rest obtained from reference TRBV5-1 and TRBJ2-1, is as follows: KAGVTQTPRYLIKTRGQQVTLSCSPISGHRSVSWYQQTPGQGLQFLFEYFSETQRNKGNFPGRFSGRQFSNSRSEMNVSTLELGDSALYLCASSLSKREGYNEQFFGPGTRLTVL.

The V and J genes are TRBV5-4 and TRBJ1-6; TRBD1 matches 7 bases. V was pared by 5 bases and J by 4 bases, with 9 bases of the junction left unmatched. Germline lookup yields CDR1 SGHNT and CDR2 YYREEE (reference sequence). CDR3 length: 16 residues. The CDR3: CASRFVLGQYNSPLHF. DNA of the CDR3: TGTGCCAGCAGATTCGTGTTGGGACAGTATAATTCACCCCTCCACTTT.

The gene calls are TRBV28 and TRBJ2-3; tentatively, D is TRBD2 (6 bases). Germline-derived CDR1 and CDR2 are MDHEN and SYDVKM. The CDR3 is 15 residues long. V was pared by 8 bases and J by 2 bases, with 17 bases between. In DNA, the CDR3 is TGTGCCAGCTCGTACCGAAGCGGGTCCACAGATACGCAGTATTTT. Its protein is CASSYRSGSTDTQYF.

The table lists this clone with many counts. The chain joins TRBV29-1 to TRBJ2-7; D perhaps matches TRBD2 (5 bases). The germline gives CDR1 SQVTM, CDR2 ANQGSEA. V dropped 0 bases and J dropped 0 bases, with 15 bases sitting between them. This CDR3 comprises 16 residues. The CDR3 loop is CSVEDLDGLHSYEQYF. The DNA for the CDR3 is TGCAGCGTTGAAGATCTCGACGGACTCCACTCCTACGAGCAGTACTTC.